These 10 T cell receptor beta chains came from one sample sequenced in a study of cytomegalovirus exposure and HLA in healthy donors. Primers: 60 Vbeta forward and 13 Jbeta reverse. Clones were read by immunoSEQ multiplex PCR, and TCRdb kept only the in-frame ones, dropping some. Altogether about 160,000 clones are present, under 75% being singletons, with the ten largest covering 6% to 7.5%. Input material: PBMCs. These receptors were obtained from a man aged 35-49 years in good health and CMV-seropositive.

The J gene is TRBJ1-2, the V gene TRBV30; 8 positions agree with TRBD1. This CDR3 is 12 amino acids long. The trim removed 2 bases at V and 5 bases at J, leaving 1 base unmatched. CDR1 and CDR2 from the germline V gene are GTSNPN and SVGIG (reference sequence). The CDR3 DNA reads TGTGCCTGGAGTTACAGGGGGTATGGCTACACCTTC. As protein: CAWSYRGYGYTF.

V and J are TRBV29-1 and TRBJ2-1; TRBD1 aligns across 7 bases. V gave up 5 bases and J gave up 3 bases; unmatched junction bases: 7. CDR1 SQVTM and CDR2 ANQGSEA come from the germline V gene. This CDR3 region has 14 residues. The CDR3 here is CSVHGTENYNEQFF. DNA of the CDR3: TGCAGCGTTCACGGGACAGAAAACTACAATGAGCAGTTCTTC.

J is TRBJ2-7 and V is TRBV5-1, with D uncertain. CDR3 length equals 11 residues. Per the germline V gene, CDR1 is SGHRS and CDR2 is YFSETQ. V lost 9 bases and J lost 6, with 13 bases in between. The CDR3 sequence is CANGASTEQYF. The CDR3 nucleotides are TGCGCCAACGGAGCCTCCACCGAGCAGTACTTC.

V gene TRBV6-1 combines with J gene TRBJ1-1; TRBD1 aligns across 7 bases. Germline-derived CDR1 and CDR2 are MNHNS and SASEGT. The CDR3 is 13 residues long. V dropped 4 bases and J dropped 9; count of bases not matched to a gene: 8. CDR3 sequence (DNA): TGTGCCAGCAGTGCCACCCTACAGGGGAAAGCTTTCTTT. It specifies CASSATLQGKAFF.

The chain recombines TRBV7-2 with TRBJ1-3; no clear D. The germline V and J ends were trimmed by 1 base and 0 bases, with 7 bases remaining between them. The CDR3 extends over 15 amino acids. CDR1 is SGHTA, CDR2 FQGNSA, per germline. CDR3 nucleotide sequence: TGTGCCAGCAGCTTAGGCGGGCCCTCTGGAAACACCATATATTTT. Translation gives CASSLGGPSGNTIYF.

This clone has a single count. The gene calls are TRBV5-4 and TRBJ1-4; D possibly corresponds to TRBD1 (6 bases). The CDR3 is made up of 16 amino acids. Germline assignment: CDR1 SGHNT and CDR2 YYREEE (reference sequence). V gave up 4 bases and J gave up 4 bases, with 17 bases separating them. This CDR3 reads CASSPGGGEGNEKLFF. CDR3 sequence (DNA): TGTGCCAGCAGCCCGGGGGGGGGCGAGGGTAATGAAAAACTGTTTTTT.

This clone was seen only a few times. The chain recombines TRBV27 with TRBJ1-6, with D maybe TRBD1 (6 bases). Trimming stripped 5 bases from V and 8 bases from J, with 7 bases between. This CDR3 spans 12 amino acids. Germline V CDR1 and CDR2: MNHEY, SMNVEV (reference sequence). CDR3 loop: CASSHRDSPLHF. Here the CDR3 DNA reads TGTGCCAGCAGTCACAGGGATTCACCCCTCCACTTT.

This clone was detected once. The chain recombines TRBV2 with TRBJ2-5, with D unresolved. V was shortened by 6 bases and J by 4 bases, with 12 bases between the two germline ends. This CDR3 is built from 13 residues. The germline CDR1 and CDR2 sequences are SNHLY and FYNNEI. The CDR3 DNA follows: TGTGCCAGCAGGTCGCAGGCAAGAGAGACCCAGTACTTC. It encodes CASRSQARETQYF.

The chain recombines TRBV7-9 with TRBJ2-5; tentatively, D is TRBD1 (7 bases). The DNA end is a closer match to TRBJ2-7, so the J assignment may be wrong. CDR3 length equals 15 residues. CDR1 SEHNR and CDR2 FQNEAQ come from the germline V gene (reference sequence). The CDR3 bases are TGTGCCAGCACTTTGGACAGGCGGGACTCCTACGAGCAGTACTTC. Its translation: CASTLDRRDSYEQYF.

This clone has more than one count but fewer than ten. V gene TRBV9 combines with J gene TRBJ1-1; tentatively, D is TRBD1 (5 bases). The CDR3 covers 16 residues. Trimming left V 0 bases short and J 5 bases short, with 17 bases between. CDR1 and CDR2 from the germline V gene are SGDLS and YYNGEE. CDR3 DNA: TGTGCCAGCAGCGTAGGACCGACGGGGGTTGAAACTGAAGCTTTCTTT. It codes for CASSVGPTGVETEAFF.